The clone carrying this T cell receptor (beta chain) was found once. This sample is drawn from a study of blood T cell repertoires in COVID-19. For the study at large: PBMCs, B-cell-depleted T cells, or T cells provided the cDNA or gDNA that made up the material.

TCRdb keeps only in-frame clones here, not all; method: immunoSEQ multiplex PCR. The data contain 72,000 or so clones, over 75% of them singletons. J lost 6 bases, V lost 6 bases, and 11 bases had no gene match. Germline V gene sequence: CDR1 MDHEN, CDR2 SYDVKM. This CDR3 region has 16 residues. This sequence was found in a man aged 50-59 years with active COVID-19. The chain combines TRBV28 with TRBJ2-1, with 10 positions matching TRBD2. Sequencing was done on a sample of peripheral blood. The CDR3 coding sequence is TGTGCCAGCAGCCGTTCTAGCGGGAGAGGAGGCAATGAGCAGTTCTTC. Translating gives CASSRSSGRGGNEQFF. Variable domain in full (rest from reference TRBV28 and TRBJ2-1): DVKVTQSSRYLVKRTGEKVFLECVQDMDHENMFWYRQDPGLGLRLIYFSYDVKMKEKGDIPEGYSVSREKKERFSLILESASTNQTSMYLCASSRSSGRGGNEQFFGPGTRLTVL.